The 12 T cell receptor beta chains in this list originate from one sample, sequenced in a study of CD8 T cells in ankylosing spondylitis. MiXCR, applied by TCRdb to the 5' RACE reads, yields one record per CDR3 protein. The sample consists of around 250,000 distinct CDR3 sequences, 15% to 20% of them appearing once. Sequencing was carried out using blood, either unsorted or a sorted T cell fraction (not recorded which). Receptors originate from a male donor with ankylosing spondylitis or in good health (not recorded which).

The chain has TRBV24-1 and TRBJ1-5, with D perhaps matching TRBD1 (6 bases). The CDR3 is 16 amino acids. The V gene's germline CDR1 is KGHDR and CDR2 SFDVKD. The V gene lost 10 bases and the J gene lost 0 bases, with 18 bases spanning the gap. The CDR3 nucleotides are TGTGCCACAAAGTGGGGGGCCAGCCCTAGCAATCAGCCCCAGCATTTT. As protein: CATKWGASPSNQPQHF.

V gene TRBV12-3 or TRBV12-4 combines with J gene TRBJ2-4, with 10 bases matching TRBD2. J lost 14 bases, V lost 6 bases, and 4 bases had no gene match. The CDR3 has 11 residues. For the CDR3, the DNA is TGTGCCAGCAGGAGCGGGAGGGCAGAGTACTTC. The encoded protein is CASRSGRAEYF.

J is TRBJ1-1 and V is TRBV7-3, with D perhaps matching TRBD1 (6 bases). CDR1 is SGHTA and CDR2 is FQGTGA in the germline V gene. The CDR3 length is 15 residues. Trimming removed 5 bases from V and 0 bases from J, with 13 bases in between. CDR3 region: CASSPQTGMNTEAFF. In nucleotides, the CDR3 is TGTGCCAGCAGCCCTCAGACAGGAATGAACACTGAAGCTTTCTTT.

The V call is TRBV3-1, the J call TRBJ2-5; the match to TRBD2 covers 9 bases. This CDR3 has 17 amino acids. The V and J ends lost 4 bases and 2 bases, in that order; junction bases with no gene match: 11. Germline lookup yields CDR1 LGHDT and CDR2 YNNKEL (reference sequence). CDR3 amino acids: CASSLPGLAPLQETQYF. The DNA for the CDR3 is TGTGCCAGCAGCCTCCCAGGACTAGCGCCCCTGCAAGAGACCCAGTACTTC.

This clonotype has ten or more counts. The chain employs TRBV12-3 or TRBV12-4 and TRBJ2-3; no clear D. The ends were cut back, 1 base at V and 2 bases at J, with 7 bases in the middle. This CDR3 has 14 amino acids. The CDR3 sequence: CASSLGRATDTQYF. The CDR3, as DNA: TGTGCCAGCAGTTTAGGCAGAGCCACAGATACGCAGTATTTT.

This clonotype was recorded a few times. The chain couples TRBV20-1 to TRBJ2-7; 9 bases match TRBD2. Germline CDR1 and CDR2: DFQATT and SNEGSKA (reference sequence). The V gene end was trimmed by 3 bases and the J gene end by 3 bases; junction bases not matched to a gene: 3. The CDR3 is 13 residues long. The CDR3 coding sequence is TGCAGTGCTAGGGGCGGGAGGGTCTACGAGCAGTACTTC. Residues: CSARGGRVYEQYF.

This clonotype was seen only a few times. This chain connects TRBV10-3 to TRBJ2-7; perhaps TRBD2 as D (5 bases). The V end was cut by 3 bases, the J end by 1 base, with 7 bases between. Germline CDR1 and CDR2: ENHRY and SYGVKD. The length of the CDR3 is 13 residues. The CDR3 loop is CAISDRLSYEQYF. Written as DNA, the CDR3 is TGTGCCATCAGTGACCGACTATCCTACGAGCAGTACTTC.

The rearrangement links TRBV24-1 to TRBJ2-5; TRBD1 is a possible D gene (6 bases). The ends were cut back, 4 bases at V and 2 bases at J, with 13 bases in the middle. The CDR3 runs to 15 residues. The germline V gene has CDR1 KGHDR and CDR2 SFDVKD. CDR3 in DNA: TGTGCCACCAGTGACACCGGGACACTTCAAGAGACCCAGTACTTC. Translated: CATSDTGTLQETQYF.

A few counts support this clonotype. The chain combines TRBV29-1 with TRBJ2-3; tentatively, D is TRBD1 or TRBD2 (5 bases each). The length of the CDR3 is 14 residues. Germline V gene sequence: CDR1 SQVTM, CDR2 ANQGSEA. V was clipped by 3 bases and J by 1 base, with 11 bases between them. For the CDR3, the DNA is TGCAGCGTTGAGGGACCTAACGGCACAGATACGCAGTATTTT. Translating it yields CSVEGPNGTDTQYF.

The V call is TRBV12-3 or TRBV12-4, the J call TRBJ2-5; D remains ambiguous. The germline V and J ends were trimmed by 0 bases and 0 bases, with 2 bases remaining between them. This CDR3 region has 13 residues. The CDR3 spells CASSLAYQETQYF. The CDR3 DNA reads TGTGCCAGCAGTTTAGCCTACCAAGAGACCCAGTACTTC.

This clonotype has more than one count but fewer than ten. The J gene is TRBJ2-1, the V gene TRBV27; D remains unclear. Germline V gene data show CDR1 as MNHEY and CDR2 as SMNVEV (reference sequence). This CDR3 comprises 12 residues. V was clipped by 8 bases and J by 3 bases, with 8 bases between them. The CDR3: CASAMVYNEQFF. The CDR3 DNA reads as TGTGCCAGCGCTATGGTCTACAATGAGCAGTTCTTC.

As DNA, the CDR3 is TGCGCCAGCAGCCAAGAACGAGGGTATCAGCCCCAGCATTTT. This codes for CASSQERGYQPQHF. The chain uses TRBV4-3 and TRBJ1-5; D not resolved. V lost 0 bases to trimming and J lost 5 bases, with 8 bases between them. Germline loops: CDR1 LGHNA, CDR2 YSLEER. CDR3 length: 14 residues.